By its share, the clone carrying this T cell receptor (beta chain) is medium-sized. Its target is not known. This sample was taken from a study of PD-L1 blockade in urothelial cancer. Study-wide context: At 6 weeks and at 3 weeks (second dose) after treatment start, blood was analyzed.

Study results and limitations: In blood sampled pretreatment, TCR clonality below the median predicted better survival.

The method was immunoSEQ multiplex PCR; TCRdb's version includes in-frame clones alone and lacks a portion of them. The sample includes tens of thousands of clones, 75% to 95% of them seen just once. Time point denoted: peripheral blood 6 weeks after treatment start. This CDR3 has 15 residues. V was trimmed by 5 bases and J by 6 bases, leaving 20 bases between them. The germline gives CDR1 SGDLS, CDR2 YYNGEE. The receptor's source is an older man with urothelial cancer. The V and J genes are TRBV9 and TRBJ1-1; no clear D gene. Sequencing used PBMCs, obtained around atezolizumab (anti-PD-L1) treatment. As DNA, the CDR3 is TGTGCCAGCAGTGATAACCCGGCGATGGGCGCTGAAGCTTTCTTT. Protein product: CASSDNPAMGAEAFF.